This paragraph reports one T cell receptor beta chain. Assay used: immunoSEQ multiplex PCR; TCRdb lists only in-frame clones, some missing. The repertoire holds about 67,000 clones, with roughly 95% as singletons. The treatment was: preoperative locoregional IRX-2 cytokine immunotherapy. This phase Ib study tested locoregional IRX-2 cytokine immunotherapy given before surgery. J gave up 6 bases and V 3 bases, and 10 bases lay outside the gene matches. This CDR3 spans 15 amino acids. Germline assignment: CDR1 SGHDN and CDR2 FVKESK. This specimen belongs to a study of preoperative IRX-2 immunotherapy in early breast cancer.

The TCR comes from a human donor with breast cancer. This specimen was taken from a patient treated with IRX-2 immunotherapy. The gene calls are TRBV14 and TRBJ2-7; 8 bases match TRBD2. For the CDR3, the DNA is TGTGCCAGCAGCCAGCAACTAGCGGCCGAGGGCGAGCAGTACTTC. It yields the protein CASSQQLAAEGEQYF.